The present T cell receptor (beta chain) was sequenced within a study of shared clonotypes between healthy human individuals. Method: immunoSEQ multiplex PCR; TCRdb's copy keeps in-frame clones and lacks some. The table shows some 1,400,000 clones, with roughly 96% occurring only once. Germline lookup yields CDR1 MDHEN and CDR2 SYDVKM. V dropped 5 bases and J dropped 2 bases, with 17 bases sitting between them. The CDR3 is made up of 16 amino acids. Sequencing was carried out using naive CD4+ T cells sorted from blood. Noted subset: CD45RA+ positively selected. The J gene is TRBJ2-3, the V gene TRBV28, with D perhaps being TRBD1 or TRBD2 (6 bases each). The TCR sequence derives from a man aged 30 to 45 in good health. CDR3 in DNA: TGTGCCAGCAGTCCTCGGACGGGGGCCCACACAGATACGCAGTATTTT. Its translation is CASSPRTGAHTDTQYF.